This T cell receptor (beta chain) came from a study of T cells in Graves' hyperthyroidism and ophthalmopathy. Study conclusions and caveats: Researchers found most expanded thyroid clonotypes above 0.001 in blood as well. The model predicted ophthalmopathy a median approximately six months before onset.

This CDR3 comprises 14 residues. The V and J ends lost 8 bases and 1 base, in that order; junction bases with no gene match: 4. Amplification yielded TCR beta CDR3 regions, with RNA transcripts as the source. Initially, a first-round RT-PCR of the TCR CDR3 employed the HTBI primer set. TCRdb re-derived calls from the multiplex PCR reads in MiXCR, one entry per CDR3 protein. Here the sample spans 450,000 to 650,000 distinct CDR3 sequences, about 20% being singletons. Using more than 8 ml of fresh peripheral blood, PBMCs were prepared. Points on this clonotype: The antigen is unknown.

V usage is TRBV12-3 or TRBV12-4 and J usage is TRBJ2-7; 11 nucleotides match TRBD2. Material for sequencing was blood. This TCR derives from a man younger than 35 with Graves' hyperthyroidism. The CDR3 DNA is TGTGCCAGCGGACGACTAGCGGGATCCTACGAGCAGTACTTC. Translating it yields CASGRLAGSYEQYF.